This is a list of T cell receptor beta chains from one sample in a study of blood T cell repertoires in COVID-19. Profiling relied on immunoSEQ multiplex PCR, and the TCRdb table lists in-frame clones only, not all of them. The sample records approximately 100,000 clones, around 85% being singletons. The source material was peripheral blood. These receptors originate from an older man with active or convalescent COVID-19. The CDR3 runs from the conserved cysteine through the conserved F or W. The D gene is left open where the match is weak. Expanded clones are given a class, and other clones once, few, many or no size at all.

TRBJ1-1 | TRBV6-5 | . | . | CASIHTLQEAFF | TGTGCCAGCATTCACACCCTTCAAGAAGCTTTCTTT
TRBJ1-2 | TRBV4-2 | . | TRBD1 | CASSQGTGTGVHYGYTF | TGTGCCAGCAGCCAGGGGACCGGGACAGGGGTGCACTATGGCTACACCTTC
TRBJ1-1 | TRBV28 | . | . | CASSLGGGTEAFF | TGTGCCAGCAGTCTTGGGGGAGGCACTGAAGCTTTCTTT
TRBJ2-3 | TRBV7-3 | . | . | CASSLRETDTQYF | TGTGCCAGCAGCTTACGGGAAACAGATACGCAGTATTTT
TRBJ2-5 | TRBV28 | . | . | CASSFPTPPRGSEETQYF | TGTGCCAGCAGTTTTCCTACTCCCCCCAGGGGTTCCGAAGAGACCCAGTACTTC
TRBJ2-5 | TRBV6-5 | . | TRBD2 | CASTLAGTETQYF | TGTGCCAGCACCCTAGCGGGCACGGAGACCCAGTACTTC
TRBJ2-2 | TRBV5-1 | few | TRBD2 | CASSPGLAGGSNTGELFF | TGCGCCAGCAGCCCGGGACTAGCGGGAGGATCGAACACCGGGGAGCTGTTTTTT
TRBJ2-1 | TRBV9 | . | . | CASSEALNEQFF | TGTGCCAGCAGCGAAGCCCTCAATGAGCAGTTCTTC
TRBJ1-2 | TRBV11-2 | . | . | CASSFTGYGYTF | TGTGCCAGCAGCTTTACAGGTTATGGCTACACCTTC
TRBJ2-5 | TRBV18 | . | TRBD1 | CASSRQDSGGSGETQYF | TGTGCCAGCTCACGACAAGATTCAGGGGGCAGTGGGGAGACCCAGTACTTC
TRBJ1-2 | TRBV5-4 | . | . | CASSQTGDYGYTF | TGTGCCAGCAGCCAGACAGGCGACTATGGCTACACCTTC
TRBJ2-7 | TRBV7-8 | . | TRBD1 | CASSLGNQGAYEQYF | TGTGCCAGCAGCTTAGGAAACCAGGGGGCCTACGAGCAGTACTTC
TRBJ2-1 | TRBV4-2 | . | TRBD2 | CASSQGVFGTSVQSSYNEQFF | TGTGCCAGCAGCCAAGGCGTTTTCGGGACTAGCGTTCAGAGCTCCTACAATGAGCAGTTCTTC
TRBJ2-1 | TRBV2 | . | TRBD2 | CASRVGLAEQFF | TGTGCCAGCAGGGTAGGACTAGCGGAGCAGTTCTTC
TRBJ2-1 | TRBV29-1 | . | . | CSVVPSGIKYNEQFF | TGCAGCGTTGTCCCGTCCGGGATTAAATACAATGAGCAGTTCTTC
TRBJ2-5 | TRBV19 | . | TRBD1 | CASSIAWTGGETQYF | TGTGCCAGTAGTATAGCCTGGACAGGGGGGGAGACCCAGTACTTC
TRBJ1-4 | TRBV9 | once | TRBD1 | CASSVLTGGAEKLFF | TGTGCCAGCAGCGTTCTGACAGGGGGTGCCGAAAAACTGTTTTTT
TRBJ1-3 | TRBV6-6 | . | . | CASSPILTVPGNTIYF | TGTGCCAGCAGCCCCATCCTGACAGTCCCTGGAAACACCATATATTTT
TRBJ2-3 | TRBV3-1/TRBV3-2 | . | TRBD2 | CASSRSGRASPDTQYF | TGTGCCAGCAGCCGTAGCGGGAGGGCCTCCCCAGATACGCAGTATTTT
TRBJ2-3 | TRBV29-1 | . | . | CSVKVAGPGDTQYF | TGCAGCGTCAAGGTCGCAGGGCCCGGAGATACGCAGTATTTT
TRBJ2-7 | TRBV6-5 | . | TRBD1 | CASSTRDRGTYEQYF | TGTGCCAGCAGTACCCGGGACAGGGGCACCTACGAGCAGTACTTC
TRBJ2-1 | TRBV5-1 | . | . | CASSLLGDNEQFF | TGCGCCAGCAGCTTGCTAGGGGACAATGAGCAGTTCTTC
TRBJ1-4 | TRBV3-1/TRBV3-2 | . | TRBD1 | CASSQEQGWYEKLFF | TGTGCCAGCAGCCAAGAACAGGGGTGGTATGAAAAACTGTTTTTT
TRBJ2-2 | TRBV19 | . | . | CASSDNSFTGELFF | TGTGCCAGTAGTGATAACAGCTTCACCGGGGAGCTGTTTTTT
TRBJ1-4 | TRBV5-1 | . | . | CASSLAGMTNEKLFF | TGCGCCAGCAGCTTGGCGGGGATGACTAATGAAAAACTGTTTTTT
TRBJ2-7 | TRBV6-6 | . | . | CASNPEGVPYEQYF | TGTGCCAGCAACCCCGAGGGTGTTCCCTACGAGCAGTACTTC
TRBJ1-5 | TRBV15 | . | . | CATSRERAPRQPQHF | TGTGCCACCAGCAGGGAGAGGGCCCCAAGGCAGCCCCAGCATTTT
TRBJ2-4 | TRBV4-2 | . | . | CASSQDRDIAKNIQYF | TGTGCCAGCAGCCAAGATCGGGATATAGCCAAAAACATTCAGTACTTC
TRBJ2-7 | TRBV5-5 | few | TRBD2 | CASSSQAGASYEQYF | TGTGCCAGCAGCTCCCAGGCGGGAGCCTCCTACGAGCAGTACTTC
TRBJ1-2 | TRBV15 | once | TRBD1 | CATSRDTGQVYGYTF | TGTGCCACCAGCAGAGATACTGGACAGGTGTATGGCTACACCTTC
TRBJ1-4 | TRBV5-1 | . | . | CASSSGIKNEKLFF | TGCGCCAGCAGTTCCGGGATAAAGAATGAAAAACTGTTTTTT
TRBJ1-5 | TRBV11-2 | . | . | CASSGAGNQPQHF | TGTGCCAGCAGCGGGGCGGGCAATCAGCCCCAGCATTTT
TRBJ2-5 | TRBV19 | . | . | CASSKGMEVETQYF | TGTGCCAGTAGTAAGGGTATGGAGGTGGAGACCCAGTACTTC
TRBJ1-3 | TRBV15 | . | TRBD1 | CATSRDTGAGNTIYF | TGTGCCACCAGCAGAGATACAGGGGCTGGAAACACCATATATTTT
TRBJ1-1 | TRBV7-3 | . | . | CASSLTGRTEAFF | TGTGCCAGCAGCTTAACGGGGAGGACTGAAGCTTTCTTT
TRBJ2-6 | TRBV24-1 | . | TRBD1 | CATSDAGQGGPGANVLTF | TGTGCCACCAGTGATGCTGGACAGGGGGGACCTGGGGCCAACGTCCTGACTTTC
TRBJ2-1 | TRBV27 | . | . | CASSRGRTYNEQFF | TGTGCCAGCAGTAGGGGCCGTACCTACAATGAGCAGTTCTTC
TRBJ1-3 | TRBV30 | . | . | CASHRGSGNTIYF | TGTGCCTCCCACCGGGGCTCTGGAAACACCATATATTTT
TRBJ1-2 | TRBV12-3/TRBV12-4 | . | . | CASSPLGGYTF | TGTGCCAGCAGCCCCCTCGGTGGCTACACCTTC
TRBJ2-2 | TRBV6-5 | . | . | CASSLTGRLNTGELFF | TGTGCCAGCAGTTTAACAGGGCGTTTGAACACCGGGGAGCTGTTTTTT
TRBJ2-6 | TRBV5-5 | . | . | CASSSLRAGANVLTF | TGTGCCAGCAGCTCCCTCAGGGCTGGGGCCAACGTCCTGACTTTC
TRBJ1-2 | TRBV10-3 | . | TRBD1 | CAIRGQDRRGYTF | TGTGCCATCAGAGGACAGGATAGGAGGGGCTACACCTTC
TRBJ2-7 | TRBV5-4 | . | . | CASSLLRGQDYEQYF | TGTGCCAGCAGCTTGCTCCGGGGTCAAGACTACGAGCAGTACTTC
TRBJ2-4 | TRBV5-1 | . | TRBD1 | CASSPRQGANIQYF | TGCGCCAGCAGCCCAAGACAGGGGGCGAACATTCAGTACTTC
TRBJ1-4 | TRBV10-2 | . | . | CASSDPWQGEKLFF | TGCGCCAGCAGCGACCCCTGGCAGGGTGAAAAACTGTTTTTT
TRBJ2-7 | TRBV6-5 | . | TRBD1 | CASRTGQGDSYEQYF | TGTGCCAGCAGGACGGGACAGGGGGACTCCTACGAGCAGTACTTC
TRBJ2-7 | TRBV30 | few | . | CAWSVGGDYEQYF | TGTGCCTGGAGTGTGGGAGGAGACTACGAGCAGTACTTC
TRBJ1-2 | TRBV5-1 | . | TRBD1 | CASRPGGADGYTF | TGCGCCAGCAGACCAGGGGGCGCGGATGGCTACACCTTC
TRBJ2-3 | TRBV29-1 | . | TRBD2 | CSVGTSGGLTDTQYF | TGCAGCGTTGGAACTAGCGGGGGCCTCACAGATACGCAGTATTTT